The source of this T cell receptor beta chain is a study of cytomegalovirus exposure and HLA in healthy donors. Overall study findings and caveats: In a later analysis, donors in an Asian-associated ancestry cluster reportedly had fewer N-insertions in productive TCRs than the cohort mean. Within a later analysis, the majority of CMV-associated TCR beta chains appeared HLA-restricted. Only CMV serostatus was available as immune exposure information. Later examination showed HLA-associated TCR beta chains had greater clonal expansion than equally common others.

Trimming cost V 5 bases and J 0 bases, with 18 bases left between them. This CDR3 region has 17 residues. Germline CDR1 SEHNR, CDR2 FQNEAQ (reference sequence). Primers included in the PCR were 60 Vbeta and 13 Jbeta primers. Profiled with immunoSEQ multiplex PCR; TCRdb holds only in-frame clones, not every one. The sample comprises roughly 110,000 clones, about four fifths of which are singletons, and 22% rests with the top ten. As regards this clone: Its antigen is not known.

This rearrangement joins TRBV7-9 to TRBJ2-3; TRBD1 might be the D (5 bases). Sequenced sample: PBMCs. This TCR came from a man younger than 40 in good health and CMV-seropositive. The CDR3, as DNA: TGTGCCAGCAGCCCCCCCCAGACAGCCCCTAGCACAGATACGCAGTATTTT. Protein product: CASSPPQTAPSTDTQYF. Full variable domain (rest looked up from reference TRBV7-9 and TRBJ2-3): DTGVSQNPRHKITKRGQNVTFRCDPISEHNRLYWYRQTLGQGPEFLTYFQNEAQLEKSRLLSDRFSAERPKGSFSTLEIQRTEQGDSAMYLCASSPPQTAPSTDTQYFGPGTRLTVL.